The clone carrying this TCR beta chain has more than one count but fewer than ten. No antigen is known for it. Making the TCR beta libraries involved quantitative 5'-RACE with molecular barcodes. MiXCR, run by TCRdb on the 5' RACE reads, gives a single entry per CDR3 protein. The data contain about 800,000 distinct CDR3 sequences, over 9.5% of them singletons. These data belong to a study of CD8 T cells in ankylosing spondylitis. General study results and limits: Characteristic, it appeared, of ankylosing spondylitis blood was a TCR beta motif of seven or eight highly homologous variants. There was reportedly significant enrichment of clones that were disease-linked in matched ankylosing spondylitis synovial fluid. In reactive arthritis synovial fluid and blood, some motif variants had been reported before.

The germline V and J ends were trimmed by 3 bases and 3 bases, with 13 bases remaining between them. The CDR3 loop spans 15 amino acids. From germline, CDR1 is SGHVS and CDR2 FQNEAQ. The receptor was isolated from a male donor with ankylosing spondylitis. This chain joins TRBV7-8 and TRBJ2-3; the D call may be TRBD1 or TRBD2 (5 bases each). Source material: blood, either unsorted or a sorted T cell fraction (not recorded which). The CDR3 region is CASSFEGRGTDTQYF. In DNA, the CDR3 is TGTGCCAGCAGCTTCGAGGGGAGAGGAACAGATACGCAGTATTTT.